These T cell receptor beta chains were read from a single sample in a study of patients and donors after allogeneic stem cell transplantation. MiXCR, applied by TCRdb to the RT-PCR reads, yields one record per CDR3 protein. Of some 880,000 distinct CDR3 sequences detected, 15% to 20% appear once; the ten largest clones hold around 6%. The sample was blood, either unsorted or a sorted T cell fraction (not recorded which). The receptors shown here come from a human donor who was either an allogeneic HSCT recipient or a stem cell or donor lymphocyte infusion donor (not recorded which). It is not recorded whose cells these are; they may come from a transplant donor. Both conserved end residues are part of each CDR3. A D gene is named only where the DNA matches it firmly. Only some rows state a clone size, as once, few, many or a class for expanded clones.

.,TRBJ1-4,.,16,TRBV6-1,TGTGCCAGCAGTCCGACAGGAGGGGTTTCTAATGAAAAACTGTTTTTT,CASSPTGGVSNEKLFF
few,TRBJ2-2,TRBD1,16,TRBV6-5,TGTGCCAGCAGTTACTCCGGGACAGGGTTGGTCGGGGAGCTGTTTTTT,CASSYSGTGLVGELFF
.,TRBJ1-4,.,13,TRBV20-1,TGCAGTGCTAGAGGAGCTGAAGGACCCGGGTTGTTTTTT,CSARGAEGPGLFF
.,TRBJ2-1,.,12,TRBV7-3,TGTGCCAGCAGCATGGGGCGGAATGAGCAGTTCTTC,CASSMGRNEQFF
few,TRBJ2-7,.,15,TRBV10-3,TGTGCCATCAGTGAGTCGGGGAGGGGACAGATGGAGCAGTACTTC,CAISESGRGQMEQYF
many,TRBJ2-1,TRBD2,17,TRBV14,TGTGCCAGCAGCCAAGAAAGAACTAGCGGGGCTGCCAATGAGCAGTTCTTC,CASSQERTSGAANEQFF
.,TRBJ1-6,.,17,TRBV7-2,TGTGCCAGCAGTTCTGACCCCCGGGAAAGAGGCGATTCACCCCTCCACTTT,CASSSDPRERGDSPLHF
.,TRBJ1-6,.,12,TRBV27,TGTGCCAGCATGGGACCGAATTCACCCCTCCACTTT,CASMGPNSPLHF
.,TRBJ2-5,TRBD2,16,TRBV7-2,TGTGCCAGCAGCCCGGGGGGGCCATTTGTTTATGAGACCCAGTACTTC,CASSPGGPFVYETQYF
.,TRBJ1-3,.,14,TRBV20-1,TGCAGTGCTAGTCTACCAGCCTCTGGAAACACCATATATTTT,CSASLPASGNTIYF
.,TRBJ1-2,.,14,TRBV12-3/TRBV12-4,TGTGCCAGCAGTTTAGCGCAGGCAGTCTATGGCTACACCTTC,CASSLAQAVYGYTF
.,TRBJ2-5,TRBD2,13,TRBV5-1,TGCGCCAGCTCGATCGGGGGGAAAGAGACCCAGTACTTC,CASSIGGKETQYF
few,TRBJ2-7,.,15,TRBV30,TGTGCCTGGAGTGTAGTCCGGGTAATTTCCTACGAGCAGTACTTC,CAWSVVRVISYEQYF
few,TRBJ1-3,.,13,TRBV2,TGTGGACAACTGGGGAGAAATGGAAACACCATATATTTT,CGQLGRNGNTIYF
few,TRBJ2-2,.,13,TRBV19,TGTGCCAGTAGACACATTAACACCGGGGAGCTGTTTTTT,CASRHINTGELFF
few,TRBJ1-6,.,17,TRBV21-1,TGTGCCAGCAACCTCAGACCCTTGGGAAGTATTTATTCACCCCTCCACTTT,CASNLRPLGSIYSPLHF
.,TRBJ2-6,.,15,TRBV5-4,TGTGCCAGCAGCTATGCAGGGGCTGGGGCCAACGTCCTGACTTTC,CASSYAGAGANVLTF
few,TRBJ2-7,TRBD2,17,TRBV15,TGTGCCACCAGCAGGGAACGTTCTAGCGGGAGTATATACGAGCAGTACTTC,CATSRERSSGSIYEQYF
few,TRBJ2-5,.,14,TRBV12-3/TRBV12-4,TGTGCCAGCAGTGTAGGGGGGGTGGAAGAGACCCAGTACTTC,CASSVGGVEETQYF
.,TRBJ2-7,TRBD2,17,TRBV15,TGTGCCACCAGCAGAGATAGATCGGCTAGCGGATCCTACGAGCAGTACTTC,CATSRDRSASGSYEQYF
.,TRBJ2-7,.,16,TRBV11-2,TGTGCCAGCAGCTTAGCGGGCGGGGGCTTAACCTACGAGCAGTACTTC,CASSLAGGGLTYEQYF
.,TRBJ1-5,TRBD1,15,TRBV12-3/TRBV12-4,TGTGCCAGCAGGACTGGACAGGGGTACGATCAGCCCCAGCATTTT,CASRTGQGYDQPQHF
few,TRBJ2-7,.,14,TRBV12-3/TRBV12-4,TGTGCCAGCAGATCCCGGGGAAGTGGCTACGAGCAGTACTTC,CASRSRGSGYEQYF
.,TRBJ2-2,.,19,TRBV13,TGTGCCAGCAGACCGACCCCACAGGCCCGGCAAGGGGACACCGGGGAGCTGTTTTTT,CASRPTPQARQGDTGELFF
.,TRBJ2-5,.,14,TRBV20-1,TGCAGTGCTAGTTTGGGGGGCCTCCAAGAGACCCAGTACTTC,CSASLGGLQETQYF
few,TRBJ2-2,.,15,TRBV3-1,TGTGCCAGCAGCCAAGGTACGGCGTCCACCGGGGAGCTGTTTTTT,CASSQGTASTGELFF
few,TRBJ2-1,.,13,TRBV20-1,TGCAGTGCTCGAGGGGGATTTGATAATGAGCAGTTCTTC,CSARGGFDNEQFF
.,TRBJ2-2,.,17,TRBV5-4,TGTGCCAGCAGCTCCCTTTGGGGAGACTCGAACACCGGGGAGCTGTTTTTT,CASSSLWGDSNTGELFF
few,TRBJ1-2,.,15,TRBV9,TGTGCCAGCAGCGTAGGCGGCAGGGGTAACTATGGCTACACCTTC,CASSVGGRGNYGYTF
few,TRBJ2-3,.,11,TRBV12-3/TRBV12-4,TGTGCCACCACGGGTACAGATACGCAGTATTTT,CATTGTDTQYF
.,TRBJ1-1,.,11,TRBV20-1,TGCAGTGTAAGGGGAAGCACTGAAGCTTTCTTT,CSVRGSTEAFF
few,TRBJ2-2,TRBD1,17,TRBV7-6,TGTGCCAGCAGCTTACTTGTTGGACAGGGAGTGTACGGGGAGCTGTTTTTT,CASSLLVGQGVYGELFF
.,TRBJ2-5,TRBD2,18,TRBV6-2/TRBV6-3,TGTGCCAGCAGATACACTTCCGGGACTAGCGGATTCCAAGAGACCCAGTACTTC,CASRYTSGTSGFQETQYF
few,TRBJ1-2,.,11,TRBV7-9,TGTGCCAGCAGCTCGAAGGGAGTGGACACCTTC,CASSSKGVDTF
many,TRBJ2-3,.,13,TRBV7-2,TGTGCCAGCAGCCCGCCCGGGATCGATACGCAGTATTTT,CASSPPGIDTQYF
.,TRBJ1-4,.,14,TRBV18,TGTGCCAGCTCACCTTCACAGGTTTATGAAAAACTGTTTTTT,CASSPSQVYEKLFF
.,TRBJ2-1,.,15,TRBV14,TGTGCCAGCAGCCAACTACTCAAACCCTACAATGAGCAGTTCTTC,CASSQLLKPYNEQFF
few,TRBJ2-1,TRBD2,15,TRBV5-1,TGCGCCAGCAGCTCCAAAGCGGGGGGGCCGGATGAGCAGTTCTTC,CASSSKAGGPDEQFF
.,TRBJ2-5,.,14,TRBV5-6,TGTGCCAGCAGCTTGGGGTACAACCAAGAGACCCAGTACTTC,CASSLGYNQETQYF
once,TRBJ2-2,TRBD2,15,TRBV7-3,TGTGCCAGCAGGGACGGACTAGCGGGCTCAGGGGAGCTGTTTTTT,CASRDGLAGSGELFF
.,TRBJ2-4,TRBD1,16,TRBV28,TGTGCCAGCAGTTTAGGACGGGACAGGGTTAAAAACATTCAGTACTTC,CASSLGRDRVKNIQYF
few,TRBJ2-1,TRBD2,17,TRBV7-6,TGTGCCAGCAGCTTAGCGATACTAGCGGGAAGCTACAATGAGCAGTTCTTC,CASSLAILAGSYNEQFF
few,TRBJ2-2,.,16,TRBV28,TGTGCCAGCAGTTTATTGGGCCGATCGAACACCGGGGAGCTGTTTTTT,CASSLLGRSNTGELFF
.,TRBJ2-7,TRBD2,16,TRBV5-1,TGCGCCAGCAGGTCAGGACTAGCGGAACCTACCTACGAGCAGTACTTC,CASRSGLAEPTYEQYF
.,TRBJ2-5,.,15,TRBV20-1,TGCAGTGCTAGCCTCCTCGCCGGACCGCAAGAGACCCAGTACTTC,CSASLLAGPQETQYF
.,TRBJ2-1,.,13,TRBV27,TGTGCCAGCAGTGCCTCTCCCGAGCATGAGCAGTTCTTC,CASSASPEHEQFF
few,TRBJ2-4,.,16,TRBV10-3,TGTGCCATCAGTGTGGGAAGCCCTGGAGCCAAAAACATTCAGTACTTC,CAISVGSPGAKNIQYF
few,TRBJ2-2,.,17,TRBV3-1,TGTGCCAGCAGCCAGTACCGGGAGCCCGCGAACACCGGGGAGCTGTTTTTT,CASSQYREPANTGELFF
few,TRBJ2-7,TRBD1,16,TRBV27,TGTGCCAGCAGTTTGTACTCCGGGACAGGGTCTTACGAGCAGTACTTT,CASSLYSGTGSYEQYF
.,TRBJ2-2,TRBD1,18,TRBV7-8,TGTGCCAGCAGCTTATTTCGGACAGGGACCCCCATCGCCAGGGAGCTGTTTTTT,CASSLFRTGTPIARELFF
.,TRBJ1-1,.,15,TRBV7-9,TGTGCCAGCAGCGCCCCCTCGACAGTCCCCCGAGAAGCTTTCTTT,CASSAPSTVPREAFF
.,TRBJ2-2,.,15,TRBV12-3/TRBV12-4,TGTGCCAGCAGTTTAGTTGCAGCCTACACCGGGGAGCTGTTTTTT,CASSLVAAYTGELFF
few,TRBJ1-4,.,16,TRBV4-2,TGTGCCAGCAGCCAAGGGGTAAAAGGGGGGAAGGAAAAACTGTTTTTT,CASSQGVKGGKEKLFF
few,TRBJ1-6,TRBD1,14,TRBV20-1,TGCAGTGCTAGTAAGACAGGGACGAATTCACCCCTCCACTTT,CSASKTGTNSPLHF
few,TRBJ1-2,.,16,TRBV10-3,TGTGCCATCAGTGAAGAGGAGGGCAGGTCGTCCTATGGCTACACCTTC,CAISEEEGRSSYGYTF
few,TRBJ2-7,.,13,TRBV20-1,TGCAGTGCTAGGCAGGATGGAGGCTACGAGCAGTACTTC,CSARQDGGYEQYF
.,TRBJ2-5,TRBD2,14,TRBV6-5,TGTGCCAGCAGTTACAGATCGGGGGGGGAGACCCAGTACTTC,CASSYRSGGETQYF
.,TRBJ2-3,TRBD1,15,TRBV5-1,TGCGCCAGCTACCGAGGAGACAGGGGCACAGATACGCAGTATTTT,CASYRGDRGTDTQYF
.,TRBJ2-5,.,12,TRBV4-1,TGCGCCAGCAGCCAAGAGTTAGGGCCTCAGTACTTC,CASSQELGPQYF